Described below is a single TCR beta chain sequence and its context. No antigen is known for it. These data belong to a study of Ad26.COV2.S vaccination and SARS-CoV-2 variants. Study-level background: Ad26.COV2.S was injected intramuscularly once or twice, 56 days apart. Study-wide results and limits: Individuals receiving vaccine had higher spike-specific TCR breadth than placebo recipients did. A substantial breadth of spike-specific CD8+ and CD4+ T cell responses after vaccination has been reported.

Germline-derived CDR1 and CDR2 are MNHEY and SMNVEV (reference sequence). The CDR3 is made up of 13 amino acids. V was shortened by 5 bases and J by 7 bases, with 14 bases between the two germline ends. Treatment defined: roughly 20 received Ad26.COV2.S at low or high dose, single or two shots; roughly five received placebo; per-sample allocation not given. Collection of samples fell on day 63 after the first vaccine or placebo injection. Its platform was an Ad26 vector, and its expressed antigen was Wuhan-strain SARS-CoV-2 spike. Libraries were prepared by immunoSEQ multiplex PCR; TCRdb keeps only in-frame clonotypes and omits some of them. Altogether a few hundred thousand clones are present, 80% to 95% being singletons, with the ten largest covering around 1.7%.

V is TRBV27 and J is TRBJ1-2; TRBD1 might be the D (6 bases). This sequence originates from a person aged 18 to 65 who received the Ad26.COV2.S COVID-19 vaccine or a placebo. The sample in question was peripheral blood, obtained in a trial of Ad26.COV2.S vaccine versus placebo. The DNA of the CDR3 is TGTGCCAGCAGTACGGAAACAGGGAGTGGCTACACCTTC. Encoded protein: CASSTETGSGYTF.